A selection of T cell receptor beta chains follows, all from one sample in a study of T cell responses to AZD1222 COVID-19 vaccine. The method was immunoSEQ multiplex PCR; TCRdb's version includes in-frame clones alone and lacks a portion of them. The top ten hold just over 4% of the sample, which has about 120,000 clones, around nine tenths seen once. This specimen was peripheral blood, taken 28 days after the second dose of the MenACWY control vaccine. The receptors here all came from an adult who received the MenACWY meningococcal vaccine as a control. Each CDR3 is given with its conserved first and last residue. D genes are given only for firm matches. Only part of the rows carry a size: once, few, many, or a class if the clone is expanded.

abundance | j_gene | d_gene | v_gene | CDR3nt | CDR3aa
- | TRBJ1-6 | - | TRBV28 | TGTGCCAGCAGGGCAGGGAGTAATAATTCACCCCTCCACTTT | CASRAGSNNSPLHF
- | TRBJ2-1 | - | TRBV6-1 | TGTGCCAGCAGTGAGGGGGACGGAGGGTACAATGAGCAGTTCTTC | CASSEGDGGYNEQFF
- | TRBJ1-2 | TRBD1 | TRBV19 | TGTGCCAGTAGTATGCGCAGGGACAGGGGAGTGAGGTATGGCTACACCTTC | CASSMRRDRGVRYGYTF
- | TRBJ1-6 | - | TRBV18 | TGTGCCAGCTCACCAGTTGCAGAATATAATTCACCCCTCCACTTT | CASSPVAEYNSPLHF
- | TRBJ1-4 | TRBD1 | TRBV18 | TGTGCCAGCTCACCACACAGGGGGCAGGCTGAAAAACTGTTTTTT | CASSPHRGQAEKLFF
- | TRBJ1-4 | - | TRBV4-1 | TGCGCCAGCAGCCAAGGTTCATTCGGGAATGGAAAATGGGGTAATGAAAAACTGTTTTTT | CASSQGSFGNGKWGNEKLFF
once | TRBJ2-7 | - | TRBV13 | TGTGCCAGCAGCGGAATGGGCCCTCCCTACGAGCAGTACTTC | CASSGMGPPYEQYF
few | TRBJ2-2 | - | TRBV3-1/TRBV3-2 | TGTGCCAGCAGCTCTGGACTCTACACCGGGGAGCTGTTTTTT | CASSSGLYTGELFF
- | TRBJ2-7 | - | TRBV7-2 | TGTGCCAGCAGCCAAGGAAGGGGCAGCTCCTACGAGCAGTACTTC | CASSQGRGSSYEQYF
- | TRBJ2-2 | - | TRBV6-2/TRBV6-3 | TGTGCCAGCAGTTACAACACCGGGGAGCTGTTTTTT | CASSYNTGELFF
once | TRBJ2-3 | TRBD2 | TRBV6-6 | TGTGCCAGCAGTAGCAGTTCGGGGGCGGGAGGGGATACGCAGTATTTT | CASSSSSGAGGDTQYF
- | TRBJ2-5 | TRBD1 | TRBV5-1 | TGCGCCAGCAGCCCGGACAGGGGGTATGAGACCCAGTACTTC | CASSPDRGYETQYF
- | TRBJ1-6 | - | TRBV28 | TGTGCCAGCACCCTCGAGGGACTTCCTTCGGATTCACCCCTCCACTTT | CASTLEGLPSDSPLHF
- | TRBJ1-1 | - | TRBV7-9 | TGTGCCAGCAGCCCCAGATCCCCGGGCACTGAAGCTTTCTTT | CASSPRSPGTEAFF
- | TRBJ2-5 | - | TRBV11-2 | TGTGCCAGCTCGCGAAACCTTGATCACCAAGAGACCCAGTACTTC | CASSRNLDHQETQYF
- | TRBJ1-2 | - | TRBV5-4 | TGTGCCAGCAGCTTGTGGGGGCAAGGCTATGGCTACACCTTC | CASSLWGQGYGYTF
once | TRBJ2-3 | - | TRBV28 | TGTGCCAGCAGTTTAAGGGGGACGGGTGTCACAGATACGCAGTATTTT | CASSLRGTGVTDTQYF
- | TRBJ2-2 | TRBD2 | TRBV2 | TGTGCCAGCAGTGAACGGGGGGGGGACACCGGGGAGCTGTTTTTT | CASSERGGDTGELFF
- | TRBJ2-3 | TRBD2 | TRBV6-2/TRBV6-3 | TGTGCCAGCAGTTACTCGTTCCCCGGGACTAGCCTCACAGATACGCAGTATTTT | CASSYSFPGTSLTDTQYF
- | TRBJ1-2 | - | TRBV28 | TGTGCCAGCAGCACCCCGGGGGGGAAGGGTGGCTACACCTTC | CASSTPGGKGGYTF
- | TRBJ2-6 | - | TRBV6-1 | TGTGCCAGCAGTGAAACGGTATTTGGCTCTGGGGCCAACGTCCTGACTTTC | CASSETVFGSGANVLTF
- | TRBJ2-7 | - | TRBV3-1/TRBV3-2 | TGTGCCAGCAGCCACGCCCTGGGTTACGAGCAGTACTTC | CASSHALGYEQYF
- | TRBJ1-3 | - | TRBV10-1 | TGCGCCAGCAGTGAGGCCCAGACAACTGGATTGTCTGGAAACACCATATATTTT | CASSEAQTTGLSGNTIYF
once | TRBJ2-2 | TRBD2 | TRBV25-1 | TGTGCCAGTGGGACTAGCGGTAACACCGGGGAGCTGTTTTTT | CASGTSGNTGELFF
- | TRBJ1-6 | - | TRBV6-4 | TGTGCCAGCAGCGCCGGACATTATAATTCACCCCTCCACTTT | CASSAGHYNSPLHF
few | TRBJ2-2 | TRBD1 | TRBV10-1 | TGCGCCAGCATGTCTAGAGACAGGGGGAACACCGGGGAGCTGTTTTTT | CASMSRDRGNTGELFF
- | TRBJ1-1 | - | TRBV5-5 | TGTGCCAGCAGCTTGGCGTGGGACCTAGGGACTGAAGCTTTCTTT | CASSLAWDLGTEAFF
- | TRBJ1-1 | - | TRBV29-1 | TGCAGCGTTCGGGGATTTGAAGCTTTCTTT | CSVRGFEAFF
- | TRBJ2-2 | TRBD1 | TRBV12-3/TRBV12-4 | TGTGCCACGAAACCAGGGGGTCCCGGGGAGCTGTTTTTT | CATKPGGPGELFF
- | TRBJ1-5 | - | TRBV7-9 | TGTGCCAGCAGCTTTAGCGGCGTCCAGCCCCAGCATTTT | CASSFSGVQPQHF
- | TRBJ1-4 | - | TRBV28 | TGTGCCACATCAGGCGGGCCAACTAATGAAAAACTGTTTTTT | CATSGGPTNEKLFF
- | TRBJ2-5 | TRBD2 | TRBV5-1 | TGCGCCAGCAGCTTGGTCCGTAGCGGGAGAGTAAGAGAGACCCAGTACTTC | CASSLVRSGRVRETQYF
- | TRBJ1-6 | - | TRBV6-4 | TGTGCCAGCAGTAGGACGGGGGGGAATTCACCCCTCCACTTT | CASSRTGGNSPLHF
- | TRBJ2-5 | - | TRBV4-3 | TGCGCCAGCAGCCAAGATTTACCCCTATGCCGCCAGGTAGTGGACCAACAAGAGACCCAGTACTTC | CASSQDLPLCRQVVDQQETQYF
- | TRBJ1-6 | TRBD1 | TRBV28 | TGTGCCAGCAGAGCTGACAGGGAGAGCTCCTATAATTCACCCCTCCACTTT | CASRADRESSYNSPLHF
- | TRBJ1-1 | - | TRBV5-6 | TGTGCCAGCAGCCCAAGGGGGACGGCGGGGAACACTGAAGCTTTCTTT | CASSPRGTAGNTEAFF
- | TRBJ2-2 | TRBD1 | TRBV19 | TGTGCCAGTACCAAACAGGGGGCGAACACCGGGGAGCTGTTTTTT | CASTKQGANTGELFF
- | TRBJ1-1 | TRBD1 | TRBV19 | TGTGCCAGTAGTATGGGGACAGGGAGTGAAGCTTTCTTT | CASSMGTGSEAFF
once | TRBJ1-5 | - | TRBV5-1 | TGCGCCAGCAGCTTGGCGTCAGAGGGTCAGCCCCAGCATTTT | CASSLASEGQPQHF
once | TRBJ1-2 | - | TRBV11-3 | TGTGCCAGCAGCTTTTGCGCTGGCCTGTCTCTATATGGCTACACCTTC | CASSFCAGLSLYGYTF
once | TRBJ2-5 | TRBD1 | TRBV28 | TGTGCCAGCAGTCTCCGACTTACGGGACAGCTACAAGAGACCCAGTACTTC | CASSLRLTGQLQETQYF
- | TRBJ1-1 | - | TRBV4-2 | TGTGCCAGCAGCCAAGGACAGTTCACTGAAGCTTTCTTT | CASSQGQFTEAFF
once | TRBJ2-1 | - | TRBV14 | TGTGCCAGCAGCCAAGGGTATGAGCAGTTCTTC | CASSQGYEQFF
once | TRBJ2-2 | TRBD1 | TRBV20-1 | TGCAGTGCTAGTCTACAGGGGGCGCGGACCGGGGAGCTGTTTTTT | CSASLQGARTGELFF
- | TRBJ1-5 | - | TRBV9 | TGTGCCAGCAGCCCATCGAATAGCAATCAGCCCCAGCATTTT | CASSPSNSNQPQHF
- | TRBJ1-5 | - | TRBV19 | TGTGCCAGTAGTATTACAGGGAGCAATCAGCCCCAGCATTTT | CASSITGSNQPQHF
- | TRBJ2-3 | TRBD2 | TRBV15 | TGTGCCACCAGCAGAGTCCTAGCGGGTGACACAGATACGCAGTATTTT | CATSRVLAGDTDTQYF
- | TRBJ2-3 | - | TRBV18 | TGTGCCAGCTCAATTAGCGGCGGCACAGATACGCAGTATTTT | CASSISGGTDTQYF
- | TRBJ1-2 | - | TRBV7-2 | TGTGCCAGCAGTGTTGACCCCGAACCGAACTATGGCTACACCTTC | CASSVDPEPNYGYTF